The next 11 T cell receptor beta chains were all read from a single sample in a study of cytomegalovirus exposure and HLA in healthy donors. The primer mix had 60 Vbeta and 13 Jbeta primers. Using immunoSEQ multiplex PCR, the repertoire was profiled, and TCRdb retains in-frame clones only, with some absent. The table records fewer than 150,000 clones, about four fifths of them present only once. The material sequenced was PBMCs. These receptors were taken from a young man in good health.

V and J are TRBV7-6 and TRBJ1-2; perhaps TRBD1 as D (5 bases). CDR1 is SGHVS, CDR2 FNYEAQ, per germline. V was clipped by 0 bases and J by 5 bases, with 10 bases between them. The CDR3 spans 14 residues. The CDR3 spells CASSLAGVEYGYTF. CDR3 nucleotide sequence: TGTGCCAGCAGCTTAGCAGGGGTGGAGTATGGCTACACCTTC.

The chain recombines TRBV28 with TRBJ2-7; 7 positions match TRBD1. V trimming: 7 bases; J trimming: 4 bases; junction bases outside the gene matches: 10. The length of the CDR3 is 14 residues. Per the germline V gene, CDR1 is MDHEN and CDR2 is SYDVKM. CDR3 protein: CASTRGDSNYEQYF. The DNA for the CDR3 is TGTGCCAGCACCCGAGGGGACAGCAATTACGAGCAGTACTTC.

This clone was detected a few times. This chain uses TRBV2 with TRBJ1-2; 8 bases map to TRBD1. Trimming at V came to 6 bases and at J to 3 bases, leaving 3 bases not matched to a gene. Germline-derived CDR1 and CDR2 are SNHLY and FYNNEI. This CDR3 has 13 amino acids. Here the CDR3 DNA reads TGTGCCAGCAGGGCGGACAGGGACTATGGCTACACCTTC. Its translation is CASRADRDYGYTF.

The chain has TRBV2 and TRBJ1-1; D remains unclear. The CDR3 contains 14 residues. Trimming cost V 2 bases and J 1 base, with 8 bases left between them. Germline V gene sequence: CDR1 SNHLY, CDR2 FYNNEI. The CDR3 coding sequence is TGTGCCAGCAGTGAATTACAGAAGAACACTGAAGCTTTCTTT. Encoded protein: CASSELQKNTEAFF.

The rearrangement links TRBV7-8 to TRBJ1-4, with 9 bases aligning to TRBD1. Trimming at V came to 1 base and at J to 14 bases, leaving 8 bases not matched to a gene. There are 14 residues in the CDR3. Germline V gene lookup returns CDR1 SGHVS and CDR2 FQNEAQ. CDR3 in DNA: TGTGCCAGCAGCTTAGAGGGGACAGGGACGTGTCTGTTTTTT. Encoded protein: CASSLEGTGTCLFF. Supplemented by reference TRBV7-8 and TRBJ1-4, the full variable domain reads GAGVSQSPRYKVAKRGQDVALRCDPISGHVSLFWYQQALGQGPEFLTYFQNEAQLDKSGLPSDRFFAERPEGSVSTLKIQRTQQEDSAVYLCASSLEGTGTCLFFGSGTQLSVL.

This chain uses TRBV5-5 with TRBJ2-2; 8 bases line up with TRBD1. V was pared by 3 bases and J by 3 bases, with 4 bases of the junction left unmatched. This CDR3 comprises 15 residues. CDR1 and CDR2 (germline): SGHKS, YYEKEE (reference sequence). The CDR3 spells CASSWTGMDTGELFF. CDR3 nucleotides: TGTGCCAGCAGCTGGACAGGGATGGACACCGGGGAGCTGTTTTTT.

The chain combines TRBV19 with TRBJ1-5; no definite D call. The CDR3 is 11 residues long. The germline V gene has CDR1 LNHDA and CDR2 SQIVND (reference sequence). CDR3 loop: CGSGVGQPQHF. DNA for the CDR3: TGTGGTTCCGGGGTGGGTCAGCCCCAGCATTTT.

The rearrangement uses TRBV6-6 and TRBJ2-1; 13 nucleotides line up with TRBD2. Germline CDR1 and CDR2: MNHNY and SVGAGI (reference sequence). The CDR3 totals 16 residues. The junction had 10 bases not matched to a gene; V was cut back by 5 bases and J by 9 bases. CDR3 bases: TGTGCCAGCAGTCCACGGACTAGCGGGAGATTGGGTGAGCAGTTCTTC. It specifies CASSPRTSGRLGEQFF.

This rearrangement joins TRBV27 to TRBJ2-1; 9 bases map to TRBD1. Germline loops: CDR1 MNHEY, CDR2 SMNVEV (reference sequence). With V trimmed by 6 bases and J by 0 bases, 3 bases remained unmatched. The CDR3 runs 15 residues. The CDR3 DNA reads as TGTGCCAGCAGCAGGACAGGGGACTCCTACAATGAGCAGTTCTTC. Translated: CASSRTGDSYNEQFF.

This clone has just one count. The chain links TRBV15 to TRBJ2-3; 13 bases align to TRBD2. Germline CDR1 is LNHNV and CDR2 is YYDKDF (reference sequence). This CDR3 is built from 17 residues. V lost 3 bases and J lost 5; bases outside the gene matches: 8. This CDR3 reads CATSRPGLAGLRDTQYF. DNA of the CDR3: TGTGCCACCAGCAGGCCGGGACTAGCGGGACTAAGAGATACGCAGTATTTT.

The chain is built from TRBV18 and TRBJ2-5; D is possibly TRBD2 (5 bases). The V gene's germline CDR1 is KGHSH and CDR2 LQKENI. This CDR3 is 13 amino acids long. Trimming removed 2 bases from V and 5 bases from J, with 9 bases in between. The CDR3 region has the DNA TGTGCCAGCTCACCAAGCGGCAGTGAGACCCAGTACTTC. As protein: CASSPSGSETQYF. The full variable domain, its missing parts supplied by reference TRBV18 and TRBJ2-5, is NAGVMQNPRHLVRRRGQEARLRCSPMKGHSHVYWYRQLPEEGLKFMVYLQKENIIDESGMPKERFSAEFPKEGPSILRIQQVVRGDSAAYFCASSPSGSETQYFGPGTRLLVL.